A single sample is the source of the 17 T cell receptor beta chains below, sequenced in a study of blood T cells in healthy people across ages. Together with a sample-barcoded 5' primer, a J-beta primer mix was included in a second PCR lasting about 7 to 11 cycles. TCRdb fed the 5' RACE reads into MiXCR, producing one record per CDR3 protein. This table has approximately 800,000 distinct CDR3 sequences, around a quarter appearing once. These sequences were also reported in another study, on T cells of mothers and their children.

Sequencing input: blood. These receptors came from a boy aged 5-17 years in good health.

This clonotype was counted only a few times. The rearrangement uses TRBV6-2 or TRBV6-3 and TRBJ2-1; 7 positions match TRBD2. The CDR3 spans 16 residues. V shed 6 bases and J 1 base; nucleotides not matched to a gene: 9. CDR1 is MNHEY, CDR2 SVGEGT, per germline. The CDR3 spells CASRTRLARSYNEQFF. CDR3 nucleotide sequence: TGTGCCAGCAGGACCAGACTAGCAAGGTCCTACAATGAGCAGTTCTTC.

This sequence joins TRBV6-6 and TRBJ2-7; possibly TRBD1 for D (6 bases). Germline V gives CDR1 MNHNY, CDR2 SVGAGI (reference sequence). V lost 10 bases and J lost 7, with 17 bases in between. The CDR3 consists of 12 residues. The chain's CDR3 is CATLGAAWEQYF. As DNA, the CDR3 is TGTGCCACCTTGGGGGCTGCATGGGAGCAGTACTTC.

The chain links TRBV12-3 or TRBV12-4 to TRBJ2-7; 8 bases align to TRBD1. Unmatched junction bases numbered 9, after V lost 5 bases and J lost 3 bases. The length of the CDR3 is 15 residues. The CDR3 DNA is TGTGCCAGCAGTAAAGGGACAGGAGCTAACTACGAGCAGTACTTC. Its protein product is CASSKGTGANYEQYF.

This clonotype was counted only a few times. V gene TRBV2 combines with J gene TRBJ1-4; 10 positions agree with TRBD1. V was pared by 0 bases and J by 6 bases, with 1 base of the junction left unmatched. The germline V gene has CDR1 SNHLY and CDR2 FYNNEI. This CDR3 comprises 15 residues. The CDR3: CASSEAGQGYEKLFF. The CDR3 DNA sequence: TGTGCCAGCAGTGAAGCGGGACAGGGGTATGAAAAACTGTTTTTT.

The chain recombines TRBV5-1 with TRBJ2-7, with 7 nucleotides matching TRBD1. Trimming at V came to 4 bases and at J to 3 bases, leaving 7 bases not matched to a gene. The CDR3 extends over 14 amino acids. Germline V CDR1 and CDR2: SGHRS, YFSETQ. In DNA, the CDR3 is TGCGCCAGCAGCCGGGGACAGAAACTCTACGAGCAGTACTTC. Protein: CASSRGQKLYEQYF.

Here the CDR3 DNA reads TGTGCCATCAGTGTGAAGTTGGACGAAAACATTCAGTACTTC. Its protein is CAISVKLDENIQYF. V gene TRBV10-3 combines with J gene TRBJ2-4; D unresolved. The V gene's germline CDR1 is ENHRY and CDR2 SYGVKD. The CDR3 length is 14 residues. Trimming stripped 4 bases from V and 5 bases from J, with 12 bases between.

This chain links TRBV5-1 with TRBJ2-6; D may be TRBD2 (5 bases). The CDR3 sequence is 20 residues long. Germline values: CDR1 SGHRS, CDR2 YFSETQ. Trimming removed 3 bases from V and 6 bases from J, with 28 bases in between. Here the CDR3 DNA reads TGCGCCAGCAGCTCACCAGGTGCGGGCGCTGTGGATGTAGCGGCCAACGTCCTGACTTTC. It yields the protein CASSSPGAGAVDVAANVLTF. The variable domain in full, with the rest retrieved from reference TRBV5-1 and TRBJ2-6, is KAGVTQTPRYLIKTRGQQVTLSCSPISGHRSVSWYQQTPGQGLQFLFEYFSETQRNKGNFPGRFSGRQFSNSRSEMNVSTLELGDSALYLCASSSPGAGAVDVAANVLTFGAGSRLTVL.

This clonotype was counted only a few times. The V call is TRBV13, the J call TRBJ2-7; a weak D match, TRBD2 (5 bases). V was shortened by 5 bases and J by 1 base, with 9 bases between the two germline ends. The germline gives CDR1 PRHDT, CDR2 FYEKMQ (reference sequence). The CDR3 consists of 13 residues. The CDR3 coding sequence is TGTGCCAGCAGCCCTAGAGGGTCCTACGAGCAGTACGTC. Its translation: CASSPRGSYEQYV.

This rearrangement joins TRBV2 to TRBJ2-1; D unresolved. CDR1 is SNHLY, CDR2 FYNNEI, per germline. V lost 7 bases to trimming and J lost 0 bases, with 10 bases between them. The CDR3 spans 14 residues. Written as DNA, the CDR3 is TGTGCCAGCATACCCAAGAGCTCCTACAATGAGCAGTTCTTC. Amino acid sequence: CASIPKSSYNEQFF.

The chain joins TRBV20-1 to TRBJ2-7; D remains ambiguous. The CDR3 has 16 residues. Trimming stripped 3 bases from V and 0 bases from J, with 18 bases between. CDR1 and CDR2 from the germline V gene are DFQATT and SNEGSKA (reference sequence). In nucleotides, the CDR3 is TGCAGTGCTAGTGCCCCCAGCGCAGGACGCTCCTACGAGCAGTACTTC. Translated: CSASAPSAGRSYEQYF.

This chain uses TRBV6-5 with TRBJ2-1; 8 bases line up with TRBD1. Germline assignment: CDR1 MNHEY and CDR2 SVGAGI. Trimming cost V 2 bases and J 2 bases; bases outside gene matches: 5. This CDR3 has 16 amino acids. The CDR3 sequence is CASSYVRGQAYNEQFF. CDR3 coding DNA: TGTGCCAGCAGTTACGTTAGGGGACAGGCCTACAATGAGCAGTTCTTC.

This clonotype occurred a few times. The chain carries TRBV7-8 and TRBJ1-2; possible D gene TRBD1, 5 bases. CDR3 length: 17 amino acids. Germline CDR1 SGHVS, CDR2 FQNEAQ. V lost 5 bases, J lost 0 bases, and 19 bases lay in between. The CDR3 region is CASSPFGQGLANYGYTF. CDR3 DNA: TGTGCCAGCAGCCCCTTCGGGCAGGGTTTGGCTAACTATGGCTACACCTTC.

V and J are TRBV20-1 and TRBJ2-7, with TRBD1 matching 8 bases. The CDR3 is made up of 14 amino acids. Per the germline V gene, CDR1 is DFQATT and CDR2 is SNEGSKA (reference sequence). J lost 2 bases, V lost 3 bases, and 6 bases had no gene match. The CDR3 region has the DNA TGCAGTGCTAGCTCGTCAGGGGGCCCCTACGAGCAGTACTTC. Translation gives CSASSSGGPYEQYF.

Only one count was recorded for this clonotype. The gene calls are TRBV1 and TRBJ1-5. TRBV1 is recorded as a pseudogene. This CDR3 spans 13 amino acids. The CDR3 bases are TGCACCAGCAGCTGCGGACGGTCAGTGGCCCAGCATTTT. Amino acid sequence: CTSSCGRSVAQHF.

As regards this clonotype: Given a much more abundant clone one base away, this may be a read error. The chain links TRBV27 to TRBJ2-2; D not resolved. Germline CDR1 reads MNHEY; CDR2 reads SMNVEV (reference sequence). The CDR3 is made up of 11 amino acids. Trimming stripped 4 bases from V and 6 bases from J, with 3 bases between. The CDR3 nucleotides are TGTGCCAGCAGTTCGGCCGGGGAGCTGTTTTTT. Its translation is CASSSAGELFF.

This chain links TRBV12-3 or TRBV12-4 with TRBJ1-2, with D hard to call. CDR3 size: 15 residues. Between the trimmed V and J ends, which lost 3 bases and 0 bases, there was a span of 11 bases. CDR3 sequence (DNA): TGTGCCAGCAGTTTTGAGGGCCGAGCTAACTATGGCTACACCTTC. Protein product: CASSFEGRANYGYTF.

This sequence joins TRBV29-1 and TRBJ2-3; D is possibly TRBD2 (7 bases). Trimming cost V 1 base and J 1 base, with 9 bases left between them. Looked up from germline, CDR1 is SQVTM and CDR2 is ANQGSEA. The CDR3 spans 14 residues. This chain's CDR3 is CSVEGEGGTDTQYF. The CDR3 DNA is TGCAGCGTTGAAGGGGAGGGGGGCACAGATACGCAGTATTTT.